The 10 T cell receptor beta chains below all came from one sample that was sequenced in a study of blood T cells in healthy people across ages. The authors ran a second PCR of roughly 6 to 12 cycles using a sample-barcoded 5' primer and a J-beta primer mix. TCRdb re-called the 5' RACE reads with MiXCR, one entry per CDR3 protein. Here the sample spans some 1.5 million distinct CDR3 sequences, 28% being singletons. Sequencing used blood. The receptors here all came from a woman in her twenties or thirties in good health.

This clonotype was seen a few times. The chain has TRBV9 and TRBJ2-1; D not resolved. V was shortened by 0 bases and J by 0 bases, with 10 bases between the two germline ends. The CDR3 runs 16 residues. Germline values: CDR1 SGDLS, CDR2 YYNGEE. The CDR3 nucleotides are TGTGCCAGCAGCGTAGCACCGGCGAGCTCCTACAATGAGCAGTTCTTC. Its protein product is CASSVAPASSYNEQFF.

This clonotype was picked up a small number of times. This chain connects TRBV6-2 or TRBV6-3 to TRBJ2-4, with D possibly matching TRBD1 (5 bases). The CDR3 runs to 15 residues. Per the germline V gene, CDR1 is MNHEY and CDR2 is SVGEGT. The V end lost 5 bases, the J end lost 3 bases, and 14 bases lay between the germline ends. In DNA, the CDR3 is TGTGCCAGCAGTGCAACAGGAGTAGTCAAAAACATTCAGTACTTC. Translating gives CASSATGVVKNIQYF.

This clonotype was seen more than once but under ten times. V usage is TRBV2 and J usage is TRBJ2-1, with D possibly being TRBD1 (5 bases). V was cut by 7 bases and J by 7 bases, with 14 bases left in between. This CDR3 region has 13 residues. Germline V gene lookup returns CDR1 SNHLY and CDR2 FYNNEI. The CDR3 loop reads CASILGPGNEQFF. The CDR3 DNA reads TGTGCCAGCATCCTCGGCCCAGGGAATGAGCAGTTCTTC.

The chain uses TRBV28 and TRBJ2-7; tentatively, D is TRBD2 (6 bases). In germline, CDR1 is MDHEN, CDR2 SYDVKM. Between the trimmed V and J ends, which lost 11 bases and 0 bases, there was a span of 14 bases. This CDR3 comprises 13 residues. The CDR3 DNA is TGTGCCGCCGGGGGTACCCTCTCCTACGAGCAGTACTTC. Protein sequence: CAAGGTLSYEQYF.

The chain carries TRBV7-6 and TRBJ2-1, with 11 bases that match TRBD2. Germline V CDR1 and CDR2: SGHVS, FNYEAQ. The CDR3 totals 14 residues. V was pared by 0 bases and J by 9 bases, with 1 base of the junction left unmatched. CDR3 in amino acids: CASSLASGGAEQFF. The CDR3 DNA sequence: TGTGCCAGCAGCTTAGCTAGCGGGGGGGCTGAGCAGTTCTTC.

The J gene is TRBJ2-1, the V gene TRBV27; a weak D match, TRBD2 (7 bases). Looked up from germline, CDR1 is MNHEY and CDR2 is SMNVEV (reference sequence). CDR3 length: 14 residues. V was pared by 10 bases and J by 2 bases, with 15 bases between. This CDR3 is CANIAGAPYNEQFF. The CDR3 DNA reads TGTGCCAACATCGCGGGGGCCCCCTACAATGAGCAGTTCTTC.

The rearrangement joins TRBV4-3 to TRBJ2-1; D uncertain. The J call may be mistaken, given a closer DNA end match to TRBJ2-7. Germline V gene sequence: CDR1 LGHNA, CDR2 YSLEER. The CDR3 has 15 amino acids. CDR3 in DNA: TGCGCCAGCAGCCAAGATCGCGCGAATTACAATGAGCAGTACTTC. Its protein is CASSQDRANYNEQYF.

The chain employs TRBV7-8 and TRBJ2-2, with D tentatively TRBD1 (5 bases). V lost 2 bases, J lost 0 bases, and 10 bases lay in between. The length of the CDR3 is 16 residues. Germline CDR1 SGHVS, CDR2 FQNEAQ. CDR3 nucleotide sequence: TGTGCCAGCAGCTTACGGACACAAACGAACACCGGGGAGCTGTTTTTT. Encoded protein: CASSLRTQTNTGELFF.

This clonotype was seen a handful of times. The CDR3 DNA follows: TGTGCCAGCAGCACGATACGTCGGGAGACCCAGTACTTC. It encodes CASSTIRRETQYF. The genes are TRBV3-1 and TRBJ2-7, with D unclear. The last part of the DNA fits TRBJ2-5 better; the J call may be wrong. Germline values: CDR1 LGHDT, CDR2 YNNKEL (reference sequence). The CDR3 runs to 13 residues.

This clonotype was seen a few times. This chain links TRBV5-5 with TRBJ1-6; 8 bases are shared with TRBD1. The CDR3 is 16 residues long. Germline V gene lookup returns CDR1 SGHKS and CDR2 YYEKEE (reference sequence). Germline trimming cut 0 bases from V and 8 bases from J; bases unmatched to any gene: 7. The CDR3 spells CASSLGTGLWDSPLHF. For the CDR3, the DNA is TGTGCCAGCAGCTTGGGGACAGGGCTTTGGGATTCACCCCTCCACTTT.